This T cell receptor beta chain derives from a study of shared clonotypes between healthy human individuals. Study in general: The study used three CD4 naive, three CD4 memory, two CD8 naive and one CD8 memory plate per donor.

Per the germline V gene, CDR1 is LGHNA and CDR2 is YSLEER. Losses at the gene ends were 1 base for V and 2 bases for J; bases not matched to a gene: 9. CDR3 size: 18 residues. Naive CD8 cells were CD45RO-negative, positively selected for CCR7, excluding terminally differentiated effector memory CD45RA+ cells. Study conclusions and caveats: Blood was the sole source, and tissue repertoires probably differ.

Each replicate PCR on the sorted subsets used roughly 190 ng DNA (around 30,000 T cell genomes). Per the original methods: Junction-only sequences without quality scores came from ImmunoSEQ, so filtering differed. Using immunoSEQ multiplex PCR, the repertoire was profiled, and TCRdb retains in-frame clones only, with some absent. D and trimming were read from the DNA, whereas the V and J calls and clone size are those reported in that table. This sample has about 2,200,000 clones; under 95% occur once, and the top ten carry more than 1.5%. As concerns this clone: No antigen is known for it.

This chain links TRBV4-3 with TRBJ2-7, with 12 positions matching TRBD2. Sequencing used naive CD8+ T cells from PBMCs. This clonotype was sampled from a man younger than 35 in good health. Some clones in this sample may be carry-over from other donors' samples. CDR3 sequence (DNA): TGCGCCAGCAGCCAAGTAATCGGGACTAGCGGGCGTACCTACGAGCAGTACTTC. Its translation is CASSQVIGTSGRTYEQYF.